This T cell receptor (beta chain) was found in a study of blood T cell repertoires in COVID-19. Profiled with immunoSEQ multiplex PCR; TCRdb holds only in-frame clones, not every one. In the table there are approximately 170,000 clones, approximately 79% of which are singletons. Cohort allocation depended upon clinical history that participants reported. V shed 5 bases, J shed 4 bases, and the junction held 8 bases outside the gene matches. The germline gives CDR1 MNHEY, CDR2 SVGAGI. CDR3 size: 15 residues. Sequencing input: PBMCs or T cells enriched from blood (not recorded which). The sequence was collected from a woman in her seventies in a cohort exposed to, infected with or recovered from COVID-19 (not recorded which). The rearrangement links TRBV6-5 to TRBJ1-1, with TRBD1 matching 9 bases. The CDR3 protein is CASSPDRGFGTEAFF. The DNA of the CDR3 is TGTGCCAGCAGTCCGGACAGGGGATTCGGCACTGAAGCTTTCTTT.